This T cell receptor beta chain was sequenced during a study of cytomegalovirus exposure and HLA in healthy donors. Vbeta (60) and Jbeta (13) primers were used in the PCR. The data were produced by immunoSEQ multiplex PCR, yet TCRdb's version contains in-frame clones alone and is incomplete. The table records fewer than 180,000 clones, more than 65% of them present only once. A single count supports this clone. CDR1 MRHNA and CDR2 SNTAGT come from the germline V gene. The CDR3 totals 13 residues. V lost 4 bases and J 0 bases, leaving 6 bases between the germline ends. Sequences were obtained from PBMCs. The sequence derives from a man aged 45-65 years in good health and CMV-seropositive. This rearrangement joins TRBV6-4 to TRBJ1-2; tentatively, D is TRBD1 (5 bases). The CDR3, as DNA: TGTGCCAGCAGTGTGACAGCTAACTATGGCTACACCTTC. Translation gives CASSVTANYGYTF.